One and the same sample provided the 8 T cell receptor beta chains below, sequenced in a study of cytomegalovirus exposure and HLA in healthy donors. In the PCR, 60 Vbeta and 13 Jbeta primers were used. Sequencing was performed with immunoSEQ multiplex PCR; in TCRdb, only in-frame clones are kept and a portion is missing. This repertoire shows approximately 100,000 clones, 60% to 70% found once; its top ten account for less than 3.5%. The sequenced sample consisted of PBMCs. The receptors originated from a woman aged 45-65 years in good health and CMV-seronegative.

The sample holds one count of this clone. J is TRBJ2-7 and V is TRBV19; 7 bases line up with TRBD1. The CDR3 has 14 residues. Germline V CDR1 and CDR2: LNHDA, SQIVND (reference sequence). Trimming at V came to 7 bases and at J to 3 bases, leaving 9 bases not matched to a gene. In DNA, the CDR3 is TGTGCCAGTACCCCCAGGGACAGATTCTACGAGCAGTACTTC. It yields the protein CASTPRDRFYEQYF.

This clone has just one count. This rearrangement joins TRBV6-1 to TRBJ1-5; TRBD1 matches 9 bases. Germline loops: CDR1 MNHNS, CDR2 SASEGT. This CDR3 is 14 amino acids long. The V segment lost 7 bases and the J segment 6 bases; nucleotides outside the gene matches: 7. The CDR3 protein is CASNPQGALQPQHF. CDR3 nucleotides: TGTGCCAGCAACCCACAGGGGGCCCTTCAGCCCCAGCATTTT.

The genes are TRBV5-1 and TRBJ2-2; 7 nucleotides line up with TRBD2. The CDR3 spans 15 residues. Germline values: CDR1 SGHRS, CDR2 YFSETQ. V trimming: 0 bases; J trimming: 7 bases; junction bases outside the gene matches: 6. For the CDR3, the DNA is TGCGCCAGCAGCTTGGAGCCAGCGGGAATCGGGGAGCTGTTTTTT. Translated: CASSLEPAGIGELFF.

A single count supports this clone. The J gene is TRBJ2-2, the V gene TRBV7-9; 8 nucleotides line up with TRBD1. This CDR3 is built from 15 residues. The trim removed 4 bases at V and 0 bases at J, leaving 1 base unmatched. Looked up from germline, CDR1 is SEHNR and CDR2 is FQNEAQ (reference sequence). The CDR3 is CASSYRGTNTGELFF. DNA for the CDR3: TGTGCCAGCAGCTACAGGGGGACGAACACCGGGGAGCTGTTTTTT.

This clone was counted between two and nine times. The genes are TRBV4-1 and TRBJ2-1; 11 bases fit TRBD2. The CDR3 length is 17 residues. V shed 4 bases, J shed 4 bases, and the junction held 9 bases outside the gene matches. Germline V lookup: CDR1 MGHRA, CDR2 YSYEKL. The CDR3 loop reads CASSPEPLAGGYNEQFF. CDR3 sequence (DNA): TGCGCCAGCAGCCCAGAGCCTCTAGCGGGAGGTTACAATGAGCAGTTCTTC.

The gene calls are TRBV5-1 and TRBJ2-5; D may be TRBD2 (5 bases). The germline V and J ends were trimmed by 4 bases and 5 bases, with 15 bases remaining between them. The V gene's germline CDR1 is SGHRS and CDR2 YFSETQ. The CDR3 covers 14 residues. In DNA form, the CDR3 reads TGCGCCAGCAGCACGACCCTGCCGGGGGAGACCCAGTACTTC. This translates into CASSTTLPGETQYF.

The table lists this clone with a few counts. This chain uses TRBV30 with TRBJ2-3, with D tentatively TRBD1 (5 bases). CDR1 and CDR2 from the germline V gene are GTSNPN and SVGIG (reference sequence). This CDR3 comprises 12 residues. Trimming cost V 4 bases and J 7 bases, with 12 bases left between them. The CDR3 reads CAWIPAGYTQYF. The CDR3 coding sequence is TGTGCCTGGATCCCCGCAGGGTATACGCAGTATTTT.

The chain is built from TRBV13 and TRBJ2-3; no firm D call. This CDR3 is 12 amino acids long. Germline CDR1 and CDR2: PRHDT and FYEKMQ (reference sequence). V gave up 3 bases and J gave up 8 bases, with 9 bases separating them. For the CDR3, the DNA is TGTGCCAGCAGCTTCTCTGGCGGTACGCAGTATTTT. Amino acid sequence: CASSFSGGTQYF. The variable domain in full, completed from reference TRBV13 and TRBJ2-3, reads AAGVIQSPRHLIKEKRETATLKCYPIPRHDTVYWYQQGPGQDPQFLISFYEKMQSDKGSIPDRFSAQQFSDYHSELNMSSLELGDSALYFCASSFSGGTQYFGPGTRLTVL.